The clone carrying this T cell receptor beta chain was seen ten or more times. Its cognate antigen is unknown. This record comes from a study of beta chain features in type 1 diabetes. Germline assignment: CDR1 SGHTA and CDR2 FQGNSA. The V end was cut by 1 base, the J end by 2 bases, with 11 bases between. This CDR3 spans 15 amino acids. Expressed TCRB transcripts were sequenced after all isolated RNA was converted to cDNA. Here immunoSEQ multiplex PCR was the method, and the copy in TCRdb shows in-frame clones only, minus some. There are around 250,000 clones in the sample; roughly 15% occur only once, and roughly 0.024% lies in the top ten. General study results and limits: These data did not resolve whether HLA type affects TCRB rearrangement.

Sequencing was done on a sample of naive CD4+ T cells from blood. The V gene is TRBV7-2, the J gene TRBJ2-5, with a possible D match to TRBD2 (5 bases). This receptor was obtained from a woman aged 40-49 years in good health. CDR3 DNA: TGTGCCAGCAGCTTAGGCGGGCACCGACAAGAGACCCAGTACTTC. As protein: CASSLGGHRQETQYF.